The 7 T cell receptor beta chains below were found in one sample sequenced in a study of T cell changes during pregnancy in multiple sclerosis. TCRdb's copy holds only in-frame clones and misses some; the assay was immunoSEQ multiplex PCR. The sample records about 66,000 clones, roughly 91% being singletons. Here the sequenced sample was CD8+ T cells from peripheral blood mononuclear cells, taken before pregnancy. The receptor set was obtained from a female donor with multiple sclerosis, enrolled in a pregnancy study.

This chain connects TRBV30 to TRBJ2-5, with 8 bases aligning to TRBD2. There are 15 residues in the CDR3. After removal of 2 bases from V and 4 bases from J, the junction contained 9 bases not matched to a gene. Germline CDR1 reads GTSNPN; CDR2 reads SVGIG (reference sequence). The CDR3 nucleotides are TGTGCCTGGAGTCCCATCGGGAGGGGGGGAGAGACCCAGTACTTC. Translating gives CAWSPIGRGGETQYF.

This rearrangement joins TRBV5-1 to TRBJ1-1, with 8 bases lining up with TRBD1. V trimming: 4 bases; J trimming: 4 bases; junction bases outside the gene matches: 3. This CDR3 has 13 residues. CDR1 and CDR2 (germline): SGHRS, YFSETQ. CDR3: CASSITGGTEAFF. The CDR3 coding sequence is TGCGCCAGCAGCATCACAGGGGGCACTGAAGCTTTCTTT. Combining the CDR3 with reference TRBV5-1 and TRBJ1-1 gives the whole variable domain KAGVTQTPRYLIKTRGQQVTLSCSPISGHRSVSWYQQTPGQGLQFLFEYFSETQRNKGNFPGRFSGRQFSNSRSEMNVSTLELGDSALYLCASSITGGTEAFFGQGTRLTVV.

The chain employs TRBV27 and TRBJ2-1, with D hard to call. The CDR3 consists of 12 residues. Germline V lookup: CDR1 MNHEY, CDR2 SMNVEV (reference sequence). V was pared by 5 bases and J by 8 bases, with 10 bases between. The CDR3 reads CASSNKLHEQFF. The CDR3 DNA reads as TGTGCCAGCAGTAACAAATTACATGAGCAGTTCTTC.

The CDR3 coding sequence is TGTGCCAGCAGCTTAGGTAGTAGTTGGGGACAGGGCGACTATGGCTACACCTTC. Translated: CASSLGSSWGQGDYGYTF. The chain recombines TRBV7-6 with TRBJ1-2; 9 positions agree with TRBD1. The germline V gene has CDR1 SGHVS and CDR2 FNYEAQ. Trimming removed 1 base from V and 3 bases from J; junction bases left unmatched: 12. CDR3 size: 18 residues.

V gene TRBV14 combines with J gene TRBJ2-3, with 12 bases that match TRBD2. This CDR3 is built from 16 residues. Germline V gives CDR1 SGHDN, CDR2 FVKESK. V was pared by 5 bases and J by 5 bases, with 8 bases of the junction left unmatched. CDR3 bases: TGTGCCAGCAGCTCACTAGCGGGGGGCTGGGGAGATACGCAGTATTTT. This gives the protein CASSSLAGGWGDTQYF.

This clone was observed a single time. CDR3 region: CASSDYQGGTEAFF. CDR3 nucleotide sequence: TGCGCCAGCAGCGACTACCAAGGGGGCACTGAAGCTTTCTTT. The chain employs TRBV5-1 and TRBJ1-1, with D maybe TRBD1 (6 bases). Trimming stripped 4 bases from V and 4 bases from J, with 14 bases between. This CDR3 contains 14 residues. The germline gives CDR1 SGHRS, CDR2 YFSETQ.

CDR3 nucleotide sequence: TGTGCCCAGAATCAGGGAAACTATGGCTACACCTTC. Translated, it gives CAQNQGNYGYTF. The chain carries TRBV30 and TRBJ1-2; maybe TRBD1 (5 bases). The CDR3 totals 12 residues. The germline V gene has CDR1 GTSNPN and CDR2 SVGIG (reference sequence). The V end was cut by 8 bases, the J end by 2 bases, with 12 bases between. The full variable domain, rest sourced from reference TRBV30 and TRBJ1-2, is SQTIHQWPATLVQPVGSPLSLECTVEGTSNPNLYWYRQAAGRGLQLLFYSVGIGQISSEVPQNLSASRPQDRQFILSSKKLLLSDSGFYLCAQNQGNYGYTFGSGTRLTVV.